This TCR beta chain appears in the sequencing data of a study of human thymus T cells. General study points: Seemingly biased V and J gene usage marked thymic and blood repertoires. As related research reported, thymic repertoires overlapped highly among unrelated individuals.

Method: immunoSEQ multiplex PCR; TCRdb's copy keeps in-frame clones and lacks some. Here the sample spans roughly 130,000 clones, around 94% being singletons. Regarding this clone: The antigen is undetermined.

V was cut by 4 bases and J by 6 bases, with 9 bases left in between. Germline loops: CDR1 LGHNA, CDR2 YSLEER. The CDR3 loop spans 12 amino acids. Surgeons resected thymus tissue during corrective heart surgery. Specimen: thymus tissue. This sequence originates from a boy under three years old with a congenital heart defect but otherwise immunologically healthy. This chain joins TRBV4-3 and TRBJ1-2; perhaps TRBD1 as D (5 bases). The CDR3 sequence is CASSRGNNGYTF. The DNA of the CDR3 is TGCGCCAGCAGCCGGGGGAATAATGGCTACACCTTC.